The 21 T cell receptor beta chains in this list originate from one sample, sequenced in a study of molecular identifiers for immune sequencing clone quantification. Each CDR3 protein is one row after TCRdb ran MiXCR on the PCR reads. The sample consists of more than 250,000 distinct CDR3 sequences, 20% to 25% of them appearing once. Sequencing was carried out using naive CD8+ T cells from blood, with Jurkat cell RNA spiked in. Sample subset: FACS-sorted CD8+CD4-CCR7+CD45RA+ naive T cells. These receptors were obtained from a human donor in good health. Some libraries in this study had Jurkat cell RNA spiked in.

Regarding this clonotype: Just one base apart from a much larger clone, this may be a read error. The rearrangement uses TRBV24-1 and TRBJ1-1; D might be TRBD1 (5 bases). The CDR3 is 15 residues long. CDR1 KGHDR and CDR2 SFDVKD come from the germline V gene. V was trimmed by 6 bases and J by 3 bases, leaving 16 bases between them. CDR3: CATSPGTYTDTEAFF. The DNA of the CDR3 is TGTGCCACCAGTCCCGGGACTTATACGGACACTGAAGCTTTCTTT.

As regards this clonotype: A much larger clone is a single base away; this may be a read error. This sequence joins TRBV20-1 and TRBJ2-7, with D unresolved. V was pared by 1 base and J by 0 bases, with 16 bases between. This CDR3 has 16 amino acids. Germline CDR1 DFQATT, CDR2 SNEGSKA (reference sequence). The CDR3 DNA reads TGCAGTGCTAGAGCTCCTTCGGCTTGGAACTCCTACGAGCAGTACTTC. This sequence encodes CSARAPSAWNSYEQYF.

This clonotype was counted at least ten times. The rearrangement links TRBV6-5 to TRBJ1-1, with D hard to call. V dropped 5 bases and J dropped 5 bases, with 18 bases sitting between them. Germline CDR1 is MNHEY and CDR2 is SVGAGI. This CDR3 region has 15 residues. DNA for the CDR3: TGTGCCAGCAGTCCACAACAATTTCTCAGGACTGAAGCTTTCTTT. It codes for CASSPQQFLRTEAFF.

This clonotype appeared many times. The CDR3 nucleotides are TGTGCCAGCAGCAATTTCCCGGGACAGGGGGTTACGGCTGGAAACACCATATATTTT. Its translation is CASSNFPGQGVTAGNTIYF. The rearrangement links TRBV14 to TRBJ1-3; 11 nucleotides match TRBD1. Germline values: CDR1 SGHDN, CDR2 FVKESK. Trimming at V came to 5 bases and at J to 2 bases, leaving 14 bases not matched to a gene. The CDR3 sequence is 19 residues long.

At least ten counts were recorded for this clonotype. The CDR3 here is CATSARQEGVGVTQYF. The CDR3 region has the DNA TGTGCCACCAGTGCCCGACAGGAGGGGGTTGGGGTTACGCAGTATTTT. The chain carries TRBV24-1 and TRBJ2-3, with D tentatively TRBD1 or TRBD2 (6 bases each). This CDR3 contains 16 residues. Germline lookup yields CDR1 KGHDR and CDR2 SFDVKD. Deletions cut 5 bases from V and 8 bases from J, with 22 bases between.

This clonotype was detected ten times or more. The V and J genes are TRBV19 and TRBJ2-7; tentatively, D is TRBD1 or TRBD2 (5 bases each). Germline V gene lookup returns CDR1 LNHDA and CDR2 SQIVND (reference sequence). V was shortened by 5 bases and J by 2 bases, with 10 bases between the two germline ends. CDR3 length equals 13 residues. CDR3 protein: CASSAGAAYEQYF. In nucleotides, the CDR3 is TGTGCCAGTAGTGCCGGGGCTGCCTACGAGCAGTACTTC.

This clonotype occurred many times. The rearrangement joins TRBV13 to TRBJ2-7, with TRBD1 matching 7 bases. The CDR3 is 14 residues long. CDR1 is PRHDT, CDR2 FYEKMQ, per germline (reference sequence). Trimming at V came to 5 bases and at J to 0 bases, leaving 4 bases not matched to a gene. The CDR3 spells CASSTRDSSYEQYF. CDR3 DNA sequence: TGTGCCAGCAGCACCCGGGACAGCTCCTACGAGCAGTACTTC.

The rearrangement uses TRBV9 and TRBJ2-3; the D gene is possibly TRBD1 (6 bases). The CDR3 runs to 15 residues. Germline V CDR1 and CDR2: SGDLS, YYNGEE. The V gene lost 4 bases and the J gene lost 6 bases, with 18 bases spanning the gap. CDR3: CASSPEGGLWDTQYF. As DNA, the CDR3 is TGTGCCAGCAGCCCAGAAGGGGGTCTTTGGGATACGCAGTATTTT.

This clonotype was counted between two and nine times. This chain uses TRBV27 with TRBJ2-3, with D perhaps TRBD2 (5 bases). Trimming left V 9 bases short and J 2 bases short, with 21 bases between. The CDR3 has 16 residues. In germline, CDR1 is MNHEY, CDR2 SMNVEV (reference sequence). The CDR3 DNA reads TGTGCCAGGACCCTAGGGCTAGCTCACAACACAGATACGCAGTATTTT. This translates into CARTLGLAHNTDTQYF.

This clonotype was picked up many times. The chain links TRBV6-1 to TRBJ2-3, with D perhaps matching TRBD1 (6 bases). Germline values: CDR1 MNHNS, CDR2 SASEGT. The V gene lost 5 bases and the J gene lost 2 bases, with 17 bases spanning the gap. The CDR3 loop spans 16 amino acids. The CDR3 sequence is CASSIPGHPITDTQYF. In DNA form, the CDR3 reads TGTGCCAGCAGTATACCGGGACACCCAATCACAGATACGCAGTATTTT.

CDR3 sequence reads: CAWSSTSGYEQYF. The CDR3 DNA follows: TGTGCCTGGAGTTCGACGTCCGGCTACGAGCAGTACTTC. V is TRBV30 and J is TRBJ2-7; D is uncertain. Germline CDR1 and CDR2: GTSNPN and SVGIG (reference sequence). V was clipped by 2 bases and J by 3 bases, with 11 bases between them. The length of the CDR3 is 13 residues.

This clonotype came up a few times. A clone one base away is much larger, so this may be a read error. The CDR3: CGVETRTYNEQFF. DNA of the CDR3: TGCGGCGTTGAAACCAGGACCTACAATGAGCAGTTCTTC. The rearrangement uses TRBV29-1 and TRBJ2-1; unclear D gene. The V gene's germline CDR1 is SQVTM and CDR2 ANQGSEA. This CDR3 has 13 residues.

CDR3 region: CASSEAIGRMYQETQYF. As DNA, the CDR3 is TGTGCCAGCAGTGAAGCGATCGGACGAATGTACCAAGAGACCCAGTACTTC. The rearrangement joins TRBV6-1 to TRBJ2-5; no reliable D call. V was pared by 0 bases and J by 0 bases, with 14 bases between. The CDR3 spans 17 residues. Looked up from germline, CDR1 is MNHNS and CDR2 is SASEGT.

This clonotype has more than one count but fewer than ten. The rearrangement uses TRBV6-2 or TRBV6-3 and TRBJ2-7; a weak D match, TRBD2 (5 bases). The CDR3 is made up of 12 amino acids. Germline V CDR1 and CDR2: MNHEY, SVGEGT. V was cut by 5 bases and J by 7 bases, with 12 bases left in between. The CDR3 sequence is CASSKGDLEQYF. Here the CDR3 DNA reads TGTGCCAGCAGTAAGGGAGATTTGGAGCAGTACTTC.

The chain carries TRBV10-3 and TRBJ2-7; D not resolved. In germline, CDR1 is ENHRY, CDR2 SYGVKD. The CDR3 is 13 residues long. Between the trimmed V and J ends, which lost 0 bases and 3 bases, there was a span of 6 bases. This chain's CDR3 is CAISESGNYEQYF. The CDR3 DNA is TGTGCCATCAGTGAGTCTGGGAACTACGAGCAGTACTTC.

V usage is TRBV27 and J usage is TRBJ2-7; 7 bases map to TRBD2. The CDR3 is 12 amino acids. Germline CDR1 and CDR2: MNHEY and SMNVEV (reference sequence). Trimming cost V 5 bases and J 7 bases; bases outside gene matches: 5. The CDR3 DNA reads as TGTGCCAGCAGTATAGGTAGCGGGGAGCAGTACTTC. Translated, it gives CASSIGSGEQYF.

This clonotype was recorded at least ten times. The CDR3 reads CASSLASGGTKQGTEAFF. DNA of the CDR3: TGTGCCAGCAGCTTAGCGTCCGGGGGAACAAAGCAGGGGACTGAAGCTTTCTTT. This chain uses TRBV7-6 with TRBJ1-1, with D tentatively TRBD1 (6 bases). V was cut by 0 bases and J by 5 bases, with 22 bases left in between. The CDR3 covers 18 residues. In germline, CDR1 is SGHVS, CDR2 FNYEAQ.

On this clonotype: This may stem from a read error, because a much larger clone lies one nucleotide away. Given the absence of the conserved phenylalanine or tryptophan at the CDR3 end, a read error is likely. V and J are TRBV6-2 or TRBV6-3 and TRBJ2-1, with 8 bases matching TRBD2. Trimming cost V 6 bases and J 0 bases; bases outside gene matches: 4. The CDR3 loop spans 15 amino acids. Germline V gene sequence: CDR1 MNHEY, CDR2 SVGEGT. Written as DNA, the CDR3 is TGTGCCAGCAGACCGACTAGCGACTCCTACAATGAGCAGTTCTCC. It is translated as CASRPTSDSYNEQFS.

This clonotype appeared many times. CDR3 sequence: CASTPSTGELFF. CDR3 nucleotide sequence: TGTGCCAGTACCCCGAGTACCGGGGAGCTGTTTTTT. This rearrangement joins TRBV19 to TRBJ2-2; D remains ambiguous. This CDR3 is built from 12 residues. Germline V gene data show CDR1 as LNHDA and CDR2 as SQIVND (reference sequence). Trimming removed 7 bases from V and 5 bases from J, with 8 bases in between.

This clonotype was seen repeatedly, ten times or more. The rearrangement uses TRBV12-3 or TRBV12-4 and TRBJ2-1, with TRBD1 identical over 10 bases. J lost 1 base, V lost 6 bases, and 3 bases had no gene match. The CDR3 is 15 residues long. CDR3 DNA sequence: TGTGCCAGCAGACCGGGACAGGGGTCCTACAATGAGCAGTTCTTC. Residues: CASRPGQGSYNEQFF.

CDR3 sequence: CASSSGGDYGYTF. CDR3 DNA sequence: TGTGCCAGCAGTTCAGGGGGCGACTATGGCTACACCTTC. The rearrangement joins TRBV27 to TRBJ1-2, with TRBD1 matching over 8 bases. With 4 bases clipped from V and 3 bases from J, the junction kept 1 base outside the gene matches. The length of the CDR3 is 13 residues. Germline V gene sequence: CDR1 MNHEY, CDR2 SMNVEV (reference sequence).